Below are 2 T cell receptor beta chains sequenced from a single sample in a study of shared T cell receptors in the human thymus. The assay was immunoSEQ multiplex PCR, and TCRdb's table has in-frame clones only and misses some. This sample has about 660,000 clones; 70% to 90% occur once, and the top ten carry 0.0095% to 0.012%. In addition, the sample was reused for a study of human thymus T cells.

Source material: thymocytes. The receptors stem from a boy younger than two with a congenital heart defect.

The chain is built from TRBV27 and TRBJ2-7; 12 nucleotides match TRBD2. V dropped 5 bases and J dropped 2; count of bases not matched to a gene: 16. The germline gives CDR1 MNHEY, CDR2 SMNVEV (reference sequence). There are 19 residues in the CDR3. CDR3 region: CASSPSPSGREIHPYEQYF. CDR3 DNA sequence: TGTGCCAGCAGTCCAAGTCCTAGCGGGAGGGAAATACACCCCTACGAGCAGTACTTC.

The J gene is TRBJ2-7, the V gene TRBV7-2; 7 bases align to TRBD2. Germline V gene data show CDR1 as SGHTA and CDR2 as FQGNSA. Trimming removed 0 bases from V and 7 bases from J; junction bases left unmatched: 12. This CDR3 is 16 amino acids long. The CDR3 loop is CASSLAPPSGEVEQYF. The CDR3 nucleotides are TGTGCCAGCAGCTTAGCGCCACCTAGCGGAGAGGTAGAGCAGTACTTC. Looking up the rest from reference TRBV7-2 and TRBJ2-7 gives the full variable domain: GAGVSQSPSNKVTEKGKDVELRCDPISGHTALYWYRQSLGQGLEFLIYFQGNSAPDKSGLPSDRFSAERTGGSVSTLTIQRTQQEDSAVYLCASSLAPPSGEVEQYFGPGTRLTVT.